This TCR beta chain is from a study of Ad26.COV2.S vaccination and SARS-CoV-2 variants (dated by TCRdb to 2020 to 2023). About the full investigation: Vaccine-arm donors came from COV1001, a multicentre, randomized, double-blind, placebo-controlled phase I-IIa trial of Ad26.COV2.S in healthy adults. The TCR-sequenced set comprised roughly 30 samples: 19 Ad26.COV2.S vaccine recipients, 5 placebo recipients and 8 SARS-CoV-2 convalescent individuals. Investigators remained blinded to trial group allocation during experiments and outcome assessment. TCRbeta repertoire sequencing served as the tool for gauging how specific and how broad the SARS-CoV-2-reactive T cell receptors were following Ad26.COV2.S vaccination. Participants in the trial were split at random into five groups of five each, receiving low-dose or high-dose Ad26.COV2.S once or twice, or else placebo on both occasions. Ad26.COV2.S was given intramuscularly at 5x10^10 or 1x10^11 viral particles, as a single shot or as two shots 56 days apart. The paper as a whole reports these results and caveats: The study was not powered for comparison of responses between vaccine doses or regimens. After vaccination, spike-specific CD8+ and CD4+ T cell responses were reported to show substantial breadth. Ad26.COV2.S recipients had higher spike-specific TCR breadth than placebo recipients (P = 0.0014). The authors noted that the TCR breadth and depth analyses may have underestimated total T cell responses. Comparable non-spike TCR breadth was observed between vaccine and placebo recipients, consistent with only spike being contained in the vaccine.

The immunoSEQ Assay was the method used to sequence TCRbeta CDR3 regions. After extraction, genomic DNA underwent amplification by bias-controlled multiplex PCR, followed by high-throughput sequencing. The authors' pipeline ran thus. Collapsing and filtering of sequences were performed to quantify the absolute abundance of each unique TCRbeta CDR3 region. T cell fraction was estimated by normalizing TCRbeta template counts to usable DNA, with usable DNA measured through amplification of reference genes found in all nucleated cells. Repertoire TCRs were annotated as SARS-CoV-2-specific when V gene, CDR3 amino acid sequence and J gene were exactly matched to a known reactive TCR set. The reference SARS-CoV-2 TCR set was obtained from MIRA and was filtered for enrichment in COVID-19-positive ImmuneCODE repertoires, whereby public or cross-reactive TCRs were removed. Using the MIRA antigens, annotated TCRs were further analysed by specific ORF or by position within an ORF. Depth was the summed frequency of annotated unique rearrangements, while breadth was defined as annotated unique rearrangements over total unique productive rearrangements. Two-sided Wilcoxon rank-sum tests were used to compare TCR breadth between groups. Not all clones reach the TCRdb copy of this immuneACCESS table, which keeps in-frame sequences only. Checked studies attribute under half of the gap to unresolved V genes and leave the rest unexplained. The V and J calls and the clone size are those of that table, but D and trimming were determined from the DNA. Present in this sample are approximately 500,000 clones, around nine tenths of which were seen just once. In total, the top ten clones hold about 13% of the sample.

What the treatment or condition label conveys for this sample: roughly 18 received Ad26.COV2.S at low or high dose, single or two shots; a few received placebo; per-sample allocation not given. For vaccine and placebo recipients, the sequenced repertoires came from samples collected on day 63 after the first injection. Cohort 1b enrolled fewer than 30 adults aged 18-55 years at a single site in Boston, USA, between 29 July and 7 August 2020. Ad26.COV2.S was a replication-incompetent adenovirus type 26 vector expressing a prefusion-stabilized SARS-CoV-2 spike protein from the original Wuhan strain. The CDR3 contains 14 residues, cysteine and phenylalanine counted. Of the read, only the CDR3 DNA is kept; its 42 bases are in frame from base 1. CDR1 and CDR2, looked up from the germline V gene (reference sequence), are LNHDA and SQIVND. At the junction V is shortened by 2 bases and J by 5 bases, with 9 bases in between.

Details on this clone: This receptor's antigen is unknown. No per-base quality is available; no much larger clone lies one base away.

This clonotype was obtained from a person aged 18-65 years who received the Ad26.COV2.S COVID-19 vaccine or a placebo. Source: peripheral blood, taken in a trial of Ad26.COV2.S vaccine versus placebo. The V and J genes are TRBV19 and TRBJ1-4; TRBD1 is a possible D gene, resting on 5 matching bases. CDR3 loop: CASSIRRGNEKLFF. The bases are TGTGCCAGTAGTATAAGAAGGGGAAATGAAAAACTGTTTTTT.